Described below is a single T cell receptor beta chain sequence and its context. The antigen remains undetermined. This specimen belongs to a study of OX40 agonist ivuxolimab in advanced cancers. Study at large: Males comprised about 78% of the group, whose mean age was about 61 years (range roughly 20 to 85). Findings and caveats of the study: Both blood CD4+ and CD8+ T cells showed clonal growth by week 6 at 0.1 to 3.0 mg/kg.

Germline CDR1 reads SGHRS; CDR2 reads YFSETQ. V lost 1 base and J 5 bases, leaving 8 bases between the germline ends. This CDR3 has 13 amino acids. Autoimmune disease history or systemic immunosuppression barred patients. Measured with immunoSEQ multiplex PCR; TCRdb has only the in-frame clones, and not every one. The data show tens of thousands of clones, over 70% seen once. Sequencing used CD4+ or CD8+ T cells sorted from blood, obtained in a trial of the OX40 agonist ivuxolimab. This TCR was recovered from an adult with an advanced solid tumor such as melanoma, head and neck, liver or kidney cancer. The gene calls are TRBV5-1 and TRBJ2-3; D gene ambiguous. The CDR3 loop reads CASSLRRGDTQYF. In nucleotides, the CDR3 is TGCGCCAGCAGCTTGCGCAGAGGAGATACGCAGTATTTT.